A selection of T cell receptor beta chains follows, all from one sample in a study of blood T cells in healthy people across ages. TCRdb re-derived calls from the 5' RACE reads in MiXCR, one entry per CDR3 protein. This table holds roughly 1,500,000 distinct CDR3 sequences, 34% found once. Sequencing input: blood. These receptors all stem from a woman aged 25-40 years in good health. Each CDR3 is given with its conserved first and last residue. D genes are given only for firm matches. The size of a clone is reported for some rows only, either as once, few or many, or as a class for expanded clones.

V	size	D	J	DNA	CDR3
TRBV20-1	few	TRBD1	TRBJ1-5	TGCAGTGCCGTCGGGACAGGGGGATCATTCAATCAGCCCCAGCATTTT	CSAVGTGGSFNQPQHF
TRBV5-1	NA	NA	TRBJ2-7	TGCGCCAGCAGCTTGGGGACCTCCGCGGGCGAGCAGTACTTC	CASSLGTSAGEQYF
TRBV5-1	NA	NA	TRBJ2-7	TGCGCCAGCAGCTTGGGCAGAATGGACACCTACGAGCAGTACTTC	CASSLGRMDTYEQYF
TRBV7-3	few	NA	TRBJ2-7	TGTGCCAGCAGCCCCCGGAAGGGTCACGAGCAGTACTTC	CASSPRKGHEQYF
TRBV13	few	NA	TRBJ1-4	TGTGCCAGCAGCAGGACAACAACTAATGAAAAACTGTTTTTT	CASSRTTTNEKLFF
TRBV15	few	TRBD2	TRBJ2-1	TGTGCCACCAGCAGCCCTCAAAGTTTGACTAGCGGTTACAATGAGCAGTTCTTC	CATSSPQSLTSGYNEQFF
TRBV27	NA	NA	TRBJ2-5	TGTGCCAGCGGTCCCGGGACCTATCCCCGGGAGACCCAGTACTTC	CASGPGTYPRETQYF
TRBV30	few	TRBD1	TRBJ2-7	TGTGCCTGGACCGGACAGGGGAGCTACGAGCAGTACTTC	CAWTGQGSYEQYF
TRBV5-4	NA	NA	TRBJ2-1	TGTGCCAGCAGCTTAAAACCGGGGGTCAATGAGCAGTTCTTC	CASSLKPGVNEQFF
TRBV5-4	NA	NA	TRBJ2-3	TGTGCCAGCTATCTTAATACCCACCTTGATACGCAGTATTTT	CASYLNTHLDTQYF